This T cell receptor (beta chain) was documented in a study of cytomegalovirus exposure and HLA in healthy donors. Study-level results: The authors listed around 150 TCR beta chains as cytomegalovirus-associated. A later analysis revealed that TCR association rates differed between HLA loci, peaking at DRB1 and bottoming out at HLA-C. Because they were indistinguishable, some V segments, including TRBV6-2 and TRBV6-3, were excluded. Apart from CMV serostatus, no immune exposure information was available.

CDR1 and CDR2 from the germline V gene are SGHVS and FNYEAQ. This CDR3 contains 15 residues. The junction had 3 bases not matched to a gene; V was cut back by 4 bases and J by 6 bases. Vbeta (60) and Jbeta (13) primers were used in the PCR. Only in-frame clones appear in the TCRdb table, and some are missing; sequencing was by immunoSEQ multiplex PCR. The data contain roughly 200,000 clones, roughly 73% of them singletons. This clone has more than one count but fewer than ten. Antigen unknown. The TCR comes from a woman aged 25-40 years in good health and CMV-seronegative. The V gene is TRBV7-6, the J gene TRBJ1-6, with 10 positions matching TRBD1. The sample consisted of PBMCs. CDR3: CASSSTGGSNSPLHF. The CDR3 DNA sequence: TGTGCCAGCAGCTCGACAGGGGGCTCTAATTCACCCCTCCACTTT.